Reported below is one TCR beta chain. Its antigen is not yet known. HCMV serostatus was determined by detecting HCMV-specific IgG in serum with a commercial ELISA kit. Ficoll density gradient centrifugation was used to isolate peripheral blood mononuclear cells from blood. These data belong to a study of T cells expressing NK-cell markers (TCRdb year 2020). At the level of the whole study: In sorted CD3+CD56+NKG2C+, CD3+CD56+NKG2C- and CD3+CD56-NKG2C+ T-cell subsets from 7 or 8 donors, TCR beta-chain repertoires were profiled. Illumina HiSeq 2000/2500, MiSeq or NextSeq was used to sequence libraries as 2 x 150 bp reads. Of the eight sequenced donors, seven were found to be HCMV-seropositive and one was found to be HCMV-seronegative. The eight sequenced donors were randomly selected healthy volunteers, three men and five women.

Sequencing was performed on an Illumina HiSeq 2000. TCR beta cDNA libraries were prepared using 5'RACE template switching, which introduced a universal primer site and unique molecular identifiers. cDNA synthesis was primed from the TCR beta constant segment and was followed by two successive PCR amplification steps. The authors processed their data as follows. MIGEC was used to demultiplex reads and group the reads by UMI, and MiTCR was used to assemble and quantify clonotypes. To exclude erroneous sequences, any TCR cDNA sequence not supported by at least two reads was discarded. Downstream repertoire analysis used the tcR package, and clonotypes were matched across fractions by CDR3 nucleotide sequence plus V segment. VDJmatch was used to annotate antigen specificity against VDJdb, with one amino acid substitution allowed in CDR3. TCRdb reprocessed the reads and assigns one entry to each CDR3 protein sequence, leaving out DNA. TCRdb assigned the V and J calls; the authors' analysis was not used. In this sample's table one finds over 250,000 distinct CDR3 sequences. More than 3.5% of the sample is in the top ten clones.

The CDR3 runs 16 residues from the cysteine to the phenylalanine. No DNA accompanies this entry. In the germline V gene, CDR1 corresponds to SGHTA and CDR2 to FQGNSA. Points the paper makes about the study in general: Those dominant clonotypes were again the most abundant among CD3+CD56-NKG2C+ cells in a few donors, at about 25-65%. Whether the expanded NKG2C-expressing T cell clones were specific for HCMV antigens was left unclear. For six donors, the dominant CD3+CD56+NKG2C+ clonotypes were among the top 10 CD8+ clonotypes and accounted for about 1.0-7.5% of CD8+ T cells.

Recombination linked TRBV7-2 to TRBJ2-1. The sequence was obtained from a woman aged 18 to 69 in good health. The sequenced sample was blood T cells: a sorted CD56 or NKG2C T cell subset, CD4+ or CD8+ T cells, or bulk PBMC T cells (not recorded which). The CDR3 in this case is CASSFSGSSSYNEQFF.